This T cell receptor (beta chain) stems from a study of T cells in Graves' hyperthyroidism and ophthalmopathy. The V gene's germline CDR1 is SNHLY and CDR2 FYNNEI. This CDR3 has 14 residues. V was shortened by 8 bases and J by 2 bases, with 13 bases between the two germline ends. At least 3 on the Clinical Activity Score was recorded for ophthalmopathy patients, who also had NOSPECS grade at least 4 and duration under 3 months. Researchers took RNA transcripts and amplified the TCR beta CDR3 regions from them. An initial round of RT-PCR targeting the TCR CDR3 relied on the HTBI primer set. Via MiXCR, TCRdb re-called the multiplex PCR reads, giving one row per CDR3 protein. The sample consists of under 600,000 distinct CDR3 sequences, approximately 15% of them appearing once. This clonotype has at least ten counts.

The sequenced material came from blood. This TCR was sampled from a woman aged 40 to 50 with Graves' ophthalmopathy. V gene TRBV2 combines with J gene TRBJ2-1, with D uncertain. The CDR3 DNA is TGTGCCAGCTCAACTCAGCCGGCCTACAATGAGCAGTTCTTC. It codes for CASSTQPAYNEQFF.